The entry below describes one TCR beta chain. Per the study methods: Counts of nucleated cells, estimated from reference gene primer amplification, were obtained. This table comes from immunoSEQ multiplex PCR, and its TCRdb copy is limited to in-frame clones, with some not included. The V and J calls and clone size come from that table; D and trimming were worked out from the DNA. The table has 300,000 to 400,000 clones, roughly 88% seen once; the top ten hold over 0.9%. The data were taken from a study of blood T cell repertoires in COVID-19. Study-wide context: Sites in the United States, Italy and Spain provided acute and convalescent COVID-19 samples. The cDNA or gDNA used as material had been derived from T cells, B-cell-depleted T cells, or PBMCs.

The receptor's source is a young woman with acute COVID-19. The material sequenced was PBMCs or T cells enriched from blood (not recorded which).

The CDR3 DNA follows: TGTGCCAGCAGTGAAGACAGGGTTAACTATGGCTACACCTTC. Its translation is CASSEDRVNYGYTF. The V gene is TRBV2, the J gene TRBJ1-2; TRBD1 might be the D (6 bases). Germline CDR1 SNHLY, CDR2 FYNNEI. Trimming took 1 base from V and 1 from J, leaving 7 bases between them. The CDR3 is 14 residues long.